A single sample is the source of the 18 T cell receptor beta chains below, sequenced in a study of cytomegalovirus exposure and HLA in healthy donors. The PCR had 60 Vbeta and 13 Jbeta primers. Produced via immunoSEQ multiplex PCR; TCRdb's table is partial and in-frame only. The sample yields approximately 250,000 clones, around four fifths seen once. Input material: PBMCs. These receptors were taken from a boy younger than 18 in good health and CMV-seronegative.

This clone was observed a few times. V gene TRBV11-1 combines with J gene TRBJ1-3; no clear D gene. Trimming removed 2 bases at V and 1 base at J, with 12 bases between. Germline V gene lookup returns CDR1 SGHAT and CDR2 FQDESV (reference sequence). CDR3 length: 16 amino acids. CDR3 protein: CASSLLREGSGNTIYF. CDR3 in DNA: TGTGCCAGCAGCTTACTTCGCGAGGGTTCTGGAAACACCATATATTTT.

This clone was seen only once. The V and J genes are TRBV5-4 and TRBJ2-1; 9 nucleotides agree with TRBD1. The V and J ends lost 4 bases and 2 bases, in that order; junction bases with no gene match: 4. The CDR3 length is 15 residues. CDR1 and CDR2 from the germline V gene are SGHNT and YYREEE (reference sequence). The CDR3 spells CASSVDRGTYNEQFF. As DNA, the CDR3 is TGTGCCAGCAGCGTCGACAGGGGGACCTACAATGAGCAGTTCTTC.

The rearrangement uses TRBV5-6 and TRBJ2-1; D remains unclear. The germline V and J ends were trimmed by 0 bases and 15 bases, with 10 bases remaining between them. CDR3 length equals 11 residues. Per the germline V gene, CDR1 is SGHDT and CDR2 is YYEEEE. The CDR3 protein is CASSLARVWFF. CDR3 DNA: TGTGCCAGCAGCTTGGCCCGGGTTTGGTTCTTC.

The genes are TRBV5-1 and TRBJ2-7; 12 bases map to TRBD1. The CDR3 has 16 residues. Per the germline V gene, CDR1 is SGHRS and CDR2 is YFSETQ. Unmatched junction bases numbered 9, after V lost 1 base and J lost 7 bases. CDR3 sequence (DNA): TGCGCCAGCAGCTTGTTATCGGGACAGGGGGCAGGGGAGCAGTACTTC. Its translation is CASSLLSGQGAGEQYF.

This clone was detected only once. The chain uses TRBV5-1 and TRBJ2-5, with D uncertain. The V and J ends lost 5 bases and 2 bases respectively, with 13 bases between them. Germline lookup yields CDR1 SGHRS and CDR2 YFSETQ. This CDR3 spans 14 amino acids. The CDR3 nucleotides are TGCGCCAGCAGGGCGAGGCGTTTACAAGAGACCCAGTACTTC. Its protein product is CASRARRLQETQYF. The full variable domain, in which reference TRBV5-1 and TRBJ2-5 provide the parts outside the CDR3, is KAGVTQTPRYLIKTRGQQVTLSCSPISGHRSVSWYQQTPGQGLQFLFEYFSETQRNKGNFPGRFSGRQFSNSRSEMNVSTLELGDSALYLCASRARRLQETQYFGPGTRLLVL.

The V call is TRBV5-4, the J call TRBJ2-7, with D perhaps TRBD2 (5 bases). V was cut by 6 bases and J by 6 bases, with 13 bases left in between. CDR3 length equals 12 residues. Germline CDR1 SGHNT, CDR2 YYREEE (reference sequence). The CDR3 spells CASNSREGEQYF. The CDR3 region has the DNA TGTGCCAGCAACTCCCGCGAGGGCGAGCAGTACTTC.

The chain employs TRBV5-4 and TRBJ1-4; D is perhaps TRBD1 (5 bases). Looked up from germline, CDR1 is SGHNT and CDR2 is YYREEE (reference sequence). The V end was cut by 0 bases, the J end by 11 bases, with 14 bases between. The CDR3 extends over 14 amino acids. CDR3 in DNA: TGTGCCAGCAGCTTGGGGGACCGAAGCGGGAAACTGTTTTTT. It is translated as CASSLGDRSGKLFF. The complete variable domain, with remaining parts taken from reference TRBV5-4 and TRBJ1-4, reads ETGVTQSPTHLIKTRGQQVTLRCSSQSGHNTVSWYQQALGQGPQFIFQYYREEENGRGNFPPRFSGLQFPNYSSELNVNALELDDSALYLCASSLGDRSGKLFFGSGTQLSVL.

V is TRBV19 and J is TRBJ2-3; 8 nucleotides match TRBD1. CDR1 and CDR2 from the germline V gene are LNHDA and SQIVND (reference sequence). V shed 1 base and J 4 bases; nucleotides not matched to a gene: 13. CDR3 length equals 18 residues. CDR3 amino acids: CASSIGPYGTGFPDTQYF. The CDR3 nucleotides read TGTGCCAGTAGTATAGGACCTTATGGGACAGGCTTCCCAGATACGCAGTATTTT.

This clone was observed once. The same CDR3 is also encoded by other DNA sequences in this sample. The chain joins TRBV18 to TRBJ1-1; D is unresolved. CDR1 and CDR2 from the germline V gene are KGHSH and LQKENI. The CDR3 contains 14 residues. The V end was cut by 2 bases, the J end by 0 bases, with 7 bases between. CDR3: CASSPSGMNTEAFF. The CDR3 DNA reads TGTGCCAGCTCACCATCCGGGATGAACACTGAAGCTTTCTTT.

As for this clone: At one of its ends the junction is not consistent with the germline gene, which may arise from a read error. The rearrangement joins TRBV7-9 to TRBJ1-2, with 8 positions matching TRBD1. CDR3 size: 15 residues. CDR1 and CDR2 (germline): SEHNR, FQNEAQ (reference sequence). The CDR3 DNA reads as TGTTCCAGCAGCGCCGGGACAGGCCTTCCCTATGGCTACACCTTC. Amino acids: CSSSAGTGLPYGYTF.

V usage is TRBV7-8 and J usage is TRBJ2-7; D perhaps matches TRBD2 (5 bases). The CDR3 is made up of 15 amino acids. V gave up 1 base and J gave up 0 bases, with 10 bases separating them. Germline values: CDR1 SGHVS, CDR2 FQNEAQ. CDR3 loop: CASSLGLMSSYEQYF. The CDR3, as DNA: TGTGCCAGCAGCTTAGGACTAATGAGCTCCTACGAGCAGTACTTC.

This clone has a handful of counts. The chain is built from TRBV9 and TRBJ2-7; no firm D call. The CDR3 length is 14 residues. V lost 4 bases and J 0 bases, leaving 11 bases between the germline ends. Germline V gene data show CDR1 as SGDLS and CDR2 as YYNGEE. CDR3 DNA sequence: TGTGCCAGCAGCCCGCAGACGGGCTCCTACGAGCAGTACTTC. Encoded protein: CASSPQTGSYEQYF. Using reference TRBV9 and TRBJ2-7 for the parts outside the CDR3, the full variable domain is DSGVTQTPKHLITATGQRVTLRCSPRSGDLSVYWYQQSLDQGLQFLIQYYNGEERAKGNILERFSAQQFPDLHSELNLSSLELGDSALYFCASSPQTGSYEQYFGPGTRLTVT.

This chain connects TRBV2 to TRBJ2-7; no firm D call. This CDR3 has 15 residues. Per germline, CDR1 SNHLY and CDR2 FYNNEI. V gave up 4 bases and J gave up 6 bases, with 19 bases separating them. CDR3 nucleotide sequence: TGTGCCAGCAGTGTACTTAGAGGCACCGAAGGCGAGCAGTACTTC. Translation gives CASSVLRGTEGEQYF.

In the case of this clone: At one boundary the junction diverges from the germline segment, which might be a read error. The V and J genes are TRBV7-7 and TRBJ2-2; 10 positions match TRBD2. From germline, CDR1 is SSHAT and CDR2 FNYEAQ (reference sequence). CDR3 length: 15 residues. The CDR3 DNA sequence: TGTGCTAGCAGTCCCGGGACTAGCGTCACCGGGGAGCTGTTTTTT. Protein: CASSPGTSVTGELFF.

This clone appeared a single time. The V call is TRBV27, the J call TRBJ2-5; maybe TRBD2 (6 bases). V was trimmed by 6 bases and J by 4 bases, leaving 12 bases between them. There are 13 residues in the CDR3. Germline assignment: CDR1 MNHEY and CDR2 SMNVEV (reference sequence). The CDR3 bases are TGTGCCAGCAGGGGCGGGGTCGGAGAGACCCAGTACTTC. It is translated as CASRGGVGETQYF.

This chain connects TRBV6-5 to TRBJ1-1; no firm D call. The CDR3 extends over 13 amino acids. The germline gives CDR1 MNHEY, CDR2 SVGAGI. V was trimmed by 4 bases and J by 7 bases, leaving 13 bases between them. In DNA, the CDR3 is TGTGCCAGCAGTTCCTATGCCGGGAGTGAAGCTTTCTTT. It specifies CASSSYAGSEAFF.

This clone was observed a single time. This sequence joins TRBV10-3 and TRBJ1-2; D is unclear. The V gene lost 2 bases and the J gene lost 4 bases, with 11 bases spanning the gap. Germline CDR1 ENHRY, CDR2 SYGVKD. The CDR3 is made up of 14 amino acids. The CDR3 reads CAISEVVGGYGYTF. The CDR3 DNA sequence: TGTGCCATCAGTGAGGTCGTAGGAGGCTATGGCTACACCTTC.

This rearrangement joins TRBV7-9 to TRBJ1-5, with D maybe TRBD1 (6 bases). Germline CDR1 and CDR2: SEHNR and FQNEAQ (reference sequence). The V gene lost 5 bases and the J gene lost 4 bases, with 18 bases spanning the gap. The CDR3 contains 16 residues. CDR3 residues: CASSGTNGQRNQPQHF. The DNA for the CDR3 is TGTGCCAGCAGCGGGACCAACGGACAGCGGAATCAGCCCCAGCATTTT.